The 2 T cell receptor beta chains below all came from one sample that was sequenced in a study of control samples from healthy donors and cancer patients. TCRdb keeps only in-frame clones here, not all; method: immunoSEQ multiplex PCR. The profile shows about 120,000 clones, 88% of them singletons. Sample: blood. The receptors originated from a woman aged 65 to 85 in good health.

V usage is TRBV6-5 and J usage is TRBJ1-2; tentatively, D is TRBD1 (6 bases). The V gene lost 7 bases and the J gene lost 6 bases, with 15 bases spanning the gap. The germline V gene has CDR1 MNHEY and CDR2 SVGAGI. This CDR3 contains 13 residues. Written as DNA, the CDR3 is TGTGCCAGCAATCCGACAGGAACCCATGGCTACACCTTC. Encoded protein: CASNPTGTHGYTF.

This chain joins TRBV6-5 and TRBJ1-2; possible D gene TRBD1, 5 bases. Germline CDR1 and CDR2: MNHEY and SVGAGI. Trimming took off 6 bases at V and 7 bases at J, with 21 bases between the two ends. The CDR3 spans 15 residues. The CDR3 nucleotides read TGTGCCAGCAGAAAAGGGACCGATAGGAGGGGTGGCTACACCTTC. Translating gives CASRKGTDRRGGYTF.